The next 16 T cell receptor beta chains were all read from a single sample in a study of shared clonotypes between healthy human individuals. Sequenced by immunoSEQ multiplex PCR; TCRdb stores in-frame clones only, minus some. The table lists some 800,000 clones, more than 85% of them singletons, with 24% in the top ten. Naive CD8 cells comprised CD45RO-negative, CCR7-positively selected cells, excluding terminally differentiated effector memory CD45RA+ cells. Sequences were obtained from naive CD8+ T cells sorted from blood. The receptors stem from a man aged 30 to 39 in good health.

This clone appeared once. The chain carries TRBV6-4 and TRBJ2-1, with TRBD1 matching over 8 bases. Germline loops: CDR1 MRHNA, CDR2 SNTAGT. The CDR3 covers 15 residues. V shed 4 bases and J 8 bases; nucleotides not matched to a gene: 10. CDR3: CASSAQGASGDEQFF. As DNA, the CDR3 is TGTGCCAGCAGTGCCCAGGGGGCCAGTGGGGATGAGCAGTTCTTC.

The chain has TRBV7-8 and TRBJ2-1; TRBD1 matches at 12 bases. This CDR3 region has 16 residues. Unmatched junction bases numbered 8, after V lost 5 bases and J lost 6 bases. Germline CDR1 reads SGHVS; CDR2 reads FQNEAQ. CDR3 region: CASSHWGQGALNEQFF. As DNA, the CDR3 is TGTGCCAGCAGCCATTGGGGACAGGGGGCACTCAATGAGCAGTTCTTC.

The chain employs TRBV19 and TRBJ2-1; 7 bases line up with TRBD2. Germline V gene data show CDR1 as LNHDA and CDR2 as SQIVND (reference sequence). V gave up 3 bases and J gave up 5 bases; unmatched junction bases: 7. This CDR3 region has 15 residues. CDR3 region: CASSITLAGNNEQFF. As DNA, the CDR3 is TGTGCCAGTAGTATCACGTTAGCGGGCAACAATGAGCAGTTCTTC.

The CDR3 DNA reads as TGTGCCAGCAGCGTCTTCCGGGACAGGGAAGACGAGCAGTACTTC. This translates into CASSVFRDREDEQYF. The genes are TRBV9 and TRBJ2-7; 9 nucleotides align to TRBD1. The CDR3 is made up of 15 amino acids. Germline V gives CDR1 SGDLS, CDR2 YYNGEE. V was clipped by 2 bases and J by 5 bases; unmatched bases: 8.

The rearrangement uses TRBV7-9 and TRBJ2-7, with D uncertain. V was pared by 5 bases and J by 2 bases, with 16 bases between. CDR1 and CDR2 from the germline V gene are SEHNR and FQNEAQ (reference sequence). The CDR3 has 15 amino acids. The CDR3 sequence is CASSGSRGMPYEQYF. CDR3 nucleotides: TGTGCCAGCAGCGGCAGTCGTGGAATGCCCTACGAGCAGTACTTC.

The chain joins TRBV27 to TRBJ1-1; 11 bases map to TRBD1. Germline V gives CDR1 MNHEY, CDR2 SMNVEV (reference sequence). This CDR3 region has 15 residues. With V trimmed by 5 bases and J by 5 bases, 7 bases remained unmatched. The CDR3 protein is CASSADRGRRTEAFF. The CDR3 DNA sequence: TGTGCCAGCAGTGCGGACAGGGGGCGACGGACTGAAGCTTTCTTT.

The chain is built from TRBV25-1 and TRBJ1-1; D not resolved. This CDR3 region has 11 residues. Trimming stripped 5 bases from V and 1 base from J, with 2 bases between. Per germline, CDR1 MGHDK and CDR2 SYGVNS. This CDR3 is CASSPNTEAFF. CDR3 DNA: TGTGCCAGCAGTCCGAACACTGAAGCTTTCTTT.

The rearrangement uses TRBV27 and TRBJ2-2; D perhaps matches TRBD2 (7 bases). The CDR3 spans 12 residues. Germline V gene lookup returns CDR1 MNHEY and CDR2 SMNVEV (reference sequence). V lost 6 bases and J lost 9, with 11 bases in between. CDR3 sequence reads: CASRDSGRELFF. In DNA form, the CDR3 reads TGTGCCAGCAGGGACAGCGGGAGGGAGCTGTTTTTT.

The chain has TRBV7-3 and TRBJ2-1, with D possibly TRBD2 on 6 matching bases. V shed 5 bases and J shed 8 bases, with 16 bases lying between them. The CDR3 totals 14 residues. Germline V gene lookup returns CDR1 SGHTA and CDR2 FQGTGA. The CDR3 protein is CASSPGTERYEQFF. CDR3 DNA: TGTGCCAGCAGCCCCGGGACTGAACGATATGAGCAGTTCTTC.

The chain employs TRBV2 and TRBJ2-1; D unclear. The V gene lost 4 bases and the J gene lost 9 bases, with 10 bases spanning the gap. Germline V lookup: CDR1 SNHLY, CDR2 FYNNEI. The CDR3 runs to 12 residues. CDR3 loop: CASSGWDGEQFF. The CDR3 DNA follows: TGTGCCAGCAGTGGCTGGGATGGTGAGCAGTTCTTC.

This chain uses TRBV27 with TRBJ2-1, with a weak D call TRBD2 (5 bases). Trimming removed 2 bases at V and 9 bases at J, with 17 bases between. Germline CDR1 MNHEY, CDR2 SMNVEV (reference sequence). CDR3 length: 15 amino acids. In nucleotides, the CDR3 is TGTGCCAGCAGTTTAAGAGGGTCTGGGGTGCGTGAGCAGTTCTTC. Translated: CASSLRGSGVREQFF.

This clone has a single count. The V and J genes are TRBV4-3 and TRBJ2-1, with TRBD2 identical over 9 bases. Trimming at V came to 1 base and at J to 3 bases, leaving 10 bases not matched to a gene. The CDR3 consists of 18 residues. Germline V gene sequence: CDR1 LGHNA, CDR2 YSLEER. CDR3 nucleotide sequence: TGCGCCAGCAGCCAAGGTATAACCGGGACTAGCTACTACAATGAGCAGTTCTTC. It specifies CASSQGITGTSYYNEQFF.

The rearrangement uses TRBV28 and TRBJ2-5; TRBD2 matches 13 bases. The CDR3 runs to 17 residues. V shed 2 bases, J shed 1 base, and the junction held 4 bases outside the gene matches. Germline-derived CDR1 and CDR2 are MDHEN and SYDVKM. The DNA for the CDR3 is TGTGCCAGCAGTTTACCGACTAGCGGGAGGCTCCAAGAGACCCAGTACTTC. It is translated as CASSLPTSGRLQETQYF.

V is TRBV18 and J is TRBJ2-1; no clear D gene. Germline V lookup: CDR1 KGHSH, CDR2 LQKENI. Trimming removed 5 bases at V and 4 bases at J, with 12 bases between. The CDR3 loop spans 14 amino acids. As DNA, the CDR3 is TGTGCCAGCTCAACGGATGAACTATACAATGAGCAGTTCTTC. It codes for CASSTDELYNEQFF.

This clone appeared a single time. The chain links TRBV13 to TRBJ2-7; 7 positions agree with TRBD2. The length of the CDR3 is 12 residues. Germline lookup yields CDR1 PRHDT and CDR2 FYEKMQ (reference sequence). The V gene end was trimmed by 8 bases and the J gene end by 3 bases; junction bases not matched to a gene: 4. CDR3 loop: CASGRAGYEQYF. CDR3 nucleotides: TGTGCCAGCGGGAGGGCCGGCTACGAGCAGTACTTC.

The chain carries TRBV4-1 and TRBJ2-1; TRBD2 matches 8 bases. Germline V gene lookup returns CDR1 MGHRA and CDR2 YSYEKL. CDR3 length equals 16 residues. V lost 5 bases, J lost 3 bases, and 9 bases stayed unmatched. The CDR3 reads CASSGTLSGSYNEQFF. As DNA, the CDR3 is TGCGCCAGCAGCGGTACCTTGAGCGGGAGCTACAATGAGCAGTTCTTC.